The 21 T cell receptor beta chains listed next were all sequenced from one sample in a study of cytomegalovirus exposure and HLA in healthy donors. This PCR relied on a set of 60 Vbeta primers and 13 Jbeta primers. Profiling relied on immunoSEQ multiplex PCR, and the TCRdb table lists in-frame clones only, not all of them. The profile covers about 140,000 clones, with around four fifths appearing a single time and approximately 1.2% taken by the ten largest. Source material: PBMCs. The receptors here all came from a male donor in good health and CMV-seropositive.

The chain has TRBV15 and TRBJ1-2; 8 bases agree with TRBD1. This CDR3 comprises 18 residues. The germline gives CDR1 LNHNV, CDR2 YYDKDF (reference sequence). Germline trimming cut 3 bases from V and 6 bases from J; bases unmatched to any gene: 18. In nucleotides, the CDR3 is TGTGCCACCAGCAGCGGGGGAGGCAGGGGGCACAGTTGGAATGGCTACACCTTC. This sequence encodes CATSSGGGRGHSWNGYTF.

The genes are TRBV4-1 and TRBJ1-4; D uncertain. Per the germline V gene, CDR1 is MGHRA and CDR2 is YSYEKL. CDR3 length: 15 amino acids. V was cut by 2 bases and J by 8 bases, with 15 bases left in between. The DNA for the CDR3 is TGCGCCAGCAGCCAACGGGGTAGGGTAGGGGAAAAACTGTTTTTT. This gives the protein CASSQRGRVGEKLFF.

The table lists this clone with a count of one. The rearrangement links TRBV27 to TRBJ2-1; 9 nucleotides match TRBD2. Germline values: CDR1 MNHEY, CDR2 SMNVEV (reference sequence). CDR3 length equals 15 residues. V lost 8 bases to trimming and J lost 11 bases; unmatched junction nucleotides: 16. In nucleotides, the CDR3 is TGTGCCAGCCTCCATGAAGGTCTAGCGGGATTTAAGCAGTTCTTC. Its protein is CASLHEGLAGFKQFF.

This clone showed up just once. This chain connects TRBV11-2 to TRBJ2-1, with 10 bases aligning to TRBD1. The germline gives CDR1 SGHAT, CDR2 FQNNGV. With V trimmed by 2 bases and J by 8 bases, 9 bases remained unmatched. The CDR3 has 16 amino acids. The chain's CDR3 is CASSLISGTGDYEQFF. Written as DNA, the CDR3 is TGTGCCAGCAGCTTAATATCCGGGACAGGGGACTATGAGCAGTTCTTC. Together with reference TRBV11-2 and TRBJ2-1, the CDR3 gives the full variable domain: EAGVAQSPRYKIIEKRQSVAFWCNPISGHATLYWYQQILGQGPKLLIQFQNNGVVDDSQLPKDRFSAERLKGVDSTLKIQPAKLEDSAVYLCASSLISGTGDYEQFFGPGTRLTVL.

The chain links TRBV21-1 to TRBJ2-1; the table's D call, TRBD2, was not checked against the DNA. TRBV21-1 is noted as a pseudogene. The CDR3 is 15 residues long. The CDR3 spells CASSPFGGLRNEQFF. The CDR3 DNA reads as TGTGCCAGCAGCCCCTTCGGAGGACTTAGGAATGAGCAGTTCTTC.

This clone turned up a few times. This rearrangement joins TRBV27 to TRBJ2-2; 10 bases map to TRBD1. The CDR3 consists of 16 residues. V shed 4 bases and J 4 bases; nucleotides not matched to a gene: 6. The germline V gene has CDR1 MNHEY and CDR2 SMNVEV (reference sequence). CDR3 DNA: TGTGCCAGCAGTTACATCCGGACAGGGGGCACCGGGGAGCTGTTTTTT. Translating it yields CASSYIRTGGTGELFF.

In regard to this clone: The junction does not match germline at one end; this may be a read error. J is TRBJ1-5 and V is TRBV7-7, with 8 bases that match TRBD1. CDR3 length equals 15 residues. The germline CDR1 and CDR2 sequences are SSHAT and FNYEAQ (reference sequence). Here the CDR3 DNA reads TGTGCTAGCAGGAGGGGGGGGACAGGCGTTCTGTCCCAGCATTTT. Translation: CASRRGGTGVLSQHF.

V usage is TRBV5-1 and J usage is TRBJ1-1; D gene ambiguous. V lost 2 bases and J lost 1, with 6 bases in between. The V gene's germline CDR1 is SGHRS and CDR2 YFSETQ. This CDR3 is 13 amino acids long. The CDR3 region is CASSFNQNTEAFF. The DNA for the CDR3 is TGCGCCAGCAGCTTCAATCAGAACACTGAAGCTTTCTTT.

J is TRBJ2-7 and V is TRBV7-3, with a weak D call TRBD1 (7 bases). Germline assignment: CDR1 SGHTA and CDR2 FQGTGA. Trimming cost V 6 bases and J 3 bases, with 12 bases left between them. This CDR3 has 13 amino acids. The CDR3 is CASSFQGGYEQYF. DNA for the CDR3: TGTGCCAGCAGTTTTCAGGGGGGCTACGAGCAGTACTTC. The whole variable domain, remainder taken from reference TRBV7-3 and TRBJ2-7, is GAGVSQTPSNKVTEKGKYVELRCDPISGHTALYWYRQSLGQGPEFLIYFQGTGAADDSGLPNDRFFAVRPEGSVSTLKIQRTERGDSAVYLCASSFQGGYEQYFGPGTRLTVT.

The V gene is TRBV19, the J gene TRBJ2-7, with D perhaps TRBD1 (7 bases). CDR1 is LNHDA, CDR2 SQIVND, per germline (reference sequence). Trimming pared 7 bases from V and 4 bases from J, leaving 14 bases between. The CDR3 is made up of 13 amino acids. The CDR3 sequence is CASTPQGRYEQYF. In DNA, the CDR3 is TGTGCCAGTACCCCACAGGGGAGGTACGAGCAGTACTTC.

The J gene is TRBJ1-5, the V gene TRBV4-1, with D perhaps matching TRBD1 (5 bases). Germline V gene sequence: CDR1 MGHRA, CDR2 YSYEKL. With 4 bases removed from V and 1 base from J, the gap between germline ends came to 11 bases. This CDR3 region has 15 residues. CDR3 in DNA: TGCGCCAGCAGCCCCTCAGGGAAGAGCAATCAGCCCCAGCATTTT. It codes for CASSPSGKSNQPQHF.

The chain uses TRBV5-8 and TRBJ2-7; tentative D call: TRBD1 (6 bases). The CDR3 loop spans 15 amino acids. The germline gives CDR1 SGHTS, CDR2 YDEGEE. V lost 0 bases and J lost 2, with 12 bases in between. DNA for the CDR3: TGTGCCAGCAGCTTGGATACAGGGAATACCTACGAGCAGTACTTC. This sequence encodes CASSLDTGNTYEQYF.

The J gene is TRBJ2-7, the V gene TRBV5-1, with unresolved D. CDR3 length equals 16 residues. With 0 bases removed from V and 3 bases from J, the gap between germline ends came to 16 bases. Germline CDR1 reads SGHRS; CDR2 reads YFSETQ. The chain's CDR3 is CASSLERHLNFYEQYF. CDR3 nucleotides: TGCGCCAGCAGCTTGGAGAGACACCTCAATTTCTACGAGCAGTACTTC.

The chain uses TRBV6-7 and TRBJ2-7; 8 bases are shared with TRBD1. TRBV6-7 is an open reading frame, and its role is uncertain. V lost 5 bases and J lost 5; bases outside the gene matches: 8. This CDR3 has 14 amino acids. CDR3 residues: CASSTMHRGDEQYF. The CDR3 DNA sequence: TGTGCCAGCAGTACTATGCACAGGGGGGACGAGCAGTACTTC.

The chain is built from TRBV19 and TRBJ2-1, with 9 positions matching TRBD2. Germline V CDR1 and CDR2: LNHDA, SQIVND (reference sequence). The CDR3 is made up of 15 amino acids. Trimming at V came to 3 bases and at J to 7 bases, leaving 7 bases not matched to a gene. CDR3 protein: CASSIWREGQNEQFF. The CDR3, as DNA: TGTGCCAGTAGTATTTGGCGGGAGGGCCAGAATGAGCAGTTCTTC.

The chain links TRBV10-3 to TRBJ1-3, with D hard to call. V lost 7 bases to trimming and J lost 7 bases, with 17 bases between them. The CDR3 extends over 14 amino acids. From germline, CDR1 is ENHRY and CDR2 SYGVKD. The CDR3 DNA reads TGTGCCATCAATAGACAAGAATATGGGAACACCATATATTTT. This translates into CAINRQEYGNTIYF.

This clone came up a few times. CDR3 sequence: CASSSTAMQGASYEQYF. Here the CDR3 DNA reads TGTGCCAGCTCATCTACCGCAATGCAGGGGGCCTCCTACGAGCAGTACTTC. The J gene is TRBJ2-7, the V gene TRBV18; the match to TRBD1 covers 8 bases. The CDR3 is made up of 17 amino acids. Germline V CDR1 and CDR2: KGHSH, LQKENI. J was trimmed by 0 bases and V by 5 bases; bases with no gene match: 12.

This rearrangement joins TRBV5-1 to TRBJ2-1; 7 bases line up with TRBD1. V was clipped by 4 bases and J by 4 bases; unmatched bases: 2. The CDR3 is made up of 13 amino acids. From germline, CDR1 is SGHRS and CDR2 YFSETQ. The CDR3 here is CASSTGQYNEQFF. The CDR3 nucleotides are TGCGCCAGCAGCACGGGACAGTACAATGAGCAGTTCTTC.

This clone has a single count. J is TRBJ2-5 and V is TRBV27; TRBD2 matches 13 bases. V was clipped by 1 base and J by 4 bases; unmatched bases: 6. The CDR3 contains 17 residues. Germline loops: CDR1 MNHEY, CDR2 SMNVEV (reference sequence). For the CDR3, the DNA is TGTGCCAGCAGTTTATTCGGACTAGCGGGAGCGCGAGAGACCCAGTACTTC. It encodes CASSLFGLAGARETQYF.

The rearrangement uses TRBV7-9 and TRBJ1-1; D ambiguous. CDR1 and CDR2 (germline): SEHNR, FQNEAQ (reference sequence). V gave up 1 base and J gave up 4 bases, with 13 bases separating them. CDR3 length: 15 amino acids. The CDR3: CASSLGNPGGTEAFF. In DNA, the CDR3 is TGTGCCAGCAGCTTAGGTAACCCCGGTGGCACTGAAGCTTTCTTT.

V usage is TRBV15 and J usage is TRBJ2-5, with TRBD1 matching 7 bases. The CDR3 length is 15 residues. V was clipped by 4 bases and J by 7 bases; unmatched bases: 12. The germline V gene has CDR1 LNHNV and CDR2 YYDKDF (reference sequence). CDR3 region: CATSTEGGVSVTQYF. In DNA, the CDR3 is TGTGCCACCAGCACAGAAGGGGGCGTCTCAGTGACCCAGTACTTC.